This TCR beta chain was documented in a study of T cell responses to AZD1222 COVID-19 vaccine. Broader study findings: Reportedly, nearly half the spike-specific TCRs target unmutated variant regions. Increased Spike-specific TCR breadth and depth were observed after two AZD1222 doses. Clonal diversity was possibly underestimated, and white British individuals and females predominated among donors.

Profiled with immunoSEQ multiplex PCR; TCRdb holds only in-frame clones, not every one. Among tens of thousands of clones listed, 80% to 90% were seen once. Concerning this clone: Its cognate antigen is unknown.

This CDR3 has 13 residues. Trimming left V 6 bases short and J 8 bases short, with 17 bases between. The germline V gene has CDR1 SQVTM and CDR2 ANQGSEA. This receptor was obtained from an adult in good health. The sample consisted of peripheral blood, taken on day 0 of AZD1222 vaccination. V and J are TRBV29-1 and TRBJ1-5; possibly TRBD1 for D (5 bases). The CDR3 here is CSVALGGGEPQHF. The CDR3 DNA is TGCAGCGTCGCCCTCGGGGGTGGCGAGCCCCAGCATTTT. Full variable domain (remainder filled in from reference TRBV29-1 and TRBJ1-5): SAVISQKPSRDICQRGTSLTIQCQVDSQVTMMFWYRQQPGQSLTLIATANQGSEATYESGFVIDKFPISRPNLTFSTLTVSNMSPEDSSIYLCSVALGGGEPQHFGDGTRLSIL.